A selection of T cell receptor beta chains follows, all from one sample in a study of graft-versus-host responses after intestinal transplantation. Generated by immunoSEQ multiplex PCR, the TCRdb table keeps only in-frame clones and is missing some. The repertoire holds 65,000 to 90,000 clones, with 80% to 95% as singletons. Their target antigens are unknown. This material consisted of unstimulated CD8+ T cells sorted from spleen or lymph node cells, taken before transplant. Every receptor here comes from a human donor who was the organ donor for an intestinal transplant. Each CDR3 is given with its conserved first and last residue. The D gene is left open where the match is weak. Rows may omit the clone size; those that give it use once, few, many or a size class.

d_gene,j_gene,v_gene,abundance,CDR3aa,CDR3nt
-,TRBJ1-3,TRBV4-1,medium-sized,CASSQDQMDGSSGNTIYF,TGCGCCAGCAGCCAAGATCAAATGGACGGGAGCTCTGGAAACACCATATATTTT
-,TRBJ1-5,TRBV7-8,-,CASTSLGGTNQPQHF,TGTGCCAGCACCTCTTTGGGAGGGACCAATCAGCCCCAGCATTTT
-,TRBJ2-3,TRBV5-4,-,CASSLGSDTQYF,TGTGCCAGCAGCTTGGGCTCAGATACGCAGTATTTT
-,TRBJ1-6,TRBV6-5,-,CASSYSGSSYNSPLHF,TGTGCCAGCAGTTACTCAGGGAGCTCCTATAATTCACCCCTCCACTTT
-,TRBJ1-5,TRBV25-1,-,CASSEAGNDQPQHF,TGTGCCAGCAGTGAGGCCGGCAACGATCAGCCCCAGCATTTT
TRBD1,TRBJ1-2,TRBV13,-,CASSFGQGAGYGYTF,TGTGCCAGCAGCTTCGGCCAGGGGGCGGGCTATGGCTACACCTTC
TRBD2,TRBJ2-2,TRBV4-1,-,CASSRTSGPNTGELFF,TGCGCCAGCAGCCGGACTAGCGGGCCGAACACCGGGGAGCTGTTTTTT
-,TRBJ2-7,TRBV27,-,CASSTRGQMGPYEQYF,TGTGCCAGCAGTACCCGAGGACAGATGGGCCCCTACGAGCAGTACTTC
TRBD1,TRBJ2-7,TRBV11-2,-,CASSFGTGEYEQYF,TGTGCCAGCAGCTTCGGGACAGGGGAGTACGAGCAGTACTTC
-,TRBJ1-3,TRBV5-6,-,CASTLDFGGLENTIYF,TGTGCCAGCACCCTCGATTTTGGGGGCTTGGAAAACACCATATATTTT
-,TRBJ2-5,TRBV10-3,once,CAISELGFQETQYF,TGTGCCATCAGTGAACTGGGGTTTCAAGAGACCCAGTACTTC
TRBD2,TRBJ2-1,TRBV5-5,once,CASSVDWTSGRGNEQFF,TGTGCCAGCAGCGTAGACTGGACTAGCGGGAGGGGCAATGAGCAGTTCTTC
-,TRBJ1-6,TRBV5-6,once,CASSLGVTPGLGALHF,TGTGCCAGCAGCTTGGGTGTGACCCCCGGACTCGGGGCCCTCCACTTT
-,TRBJ2-7,TRBV30,-,CAWDSRALGYEQYF,TGTGCCTGGGACTCTCGGGCTCTCGGTTACGAGCAGTACTTC
TRBD1,TRBJ1-1,TRBV19,-,CASTRDSGIGTEAFF,TGTGCCAGTACAAGGGACAGCGGGATCGGAACTGAAGCTTTCTTT
-,TRBJ1-2,TRBV9,-,CASSVAGGGYTF,TGTGCCAGCAGCGTAGCTGGGGGCGGCTACACCTTC
TRBD2,TRBJ2-5,TRBV11-2,few,CASSLDTGGGTQETQYF,TGTGCCAGCAGCTTAGACACTGGGGGGGGGACTCAAGAGACCCAGTACTTC
-,TRBJ1-3,TRBV5-4,-,CASSSHIGNTIYF,TGTGCCAGCAGCTCACACATTGGAAACACCATATATTTT
-,TRBJ2-7,TRBV27,-,CASSSGYSGTYEQYF,TGTGCCAGCAGCTCCGGGTACAGTGGGACCTACGAGCAGTACTTC
TRBD2,TRBJ2-7,TRBV7-3,once,CASSSLSGEDYEQYF,TGTGCCAGCAGCTCGCTTAGCGGGGAAGATTACGAGCAGTACTTC
TRBD1,TRBJ1-1,TRBV12-5,-,CASGLVDRAVNTEAFF,TGTGCTAGTGGTTTGGTGGACAGGGCCGTGAACACTGAAGCTTTCTTT
-,TRBJ1-1,TRBV5-1,-,CASSLTGNTEAFF,TGCGCCAGCAGCTTGACTGGGAACACTGAAGCTTTCTTT
TRBD1,TRBJ1-3,TRBV28,-,CASSIGQGGYSGNTIYF,TGTGCCAGCAGTATAGGACAGGGGGGTTACTCTGGAAACACCATATATTTT